One and the same sample provided the 8 T cell receptor beta chains below, sequenced in a study of T cells in Graves' hyperthyroidism and ophthalmopathy. Amplified TCR beta CDR3 regions derived from RNA transcripts. The HTBI primer set was used in a first-round RT-PCR of the TCR CDR3. TCRdb reprocessed the multiplex PCR reads with MiXCR, giving one entry per CDR3 protein. This sample carries 640,000 or so distinct CDR3 sequences, approximately 14% of them seen once, and the ten largest clones take 4% to 5.5%. The sequencing input was blood. The receptors originated from a middle-aged woman with Graves' ophthalmopathy.

The V gene is TRBV6-1, the J gene TRBJ2-5, with 13 bases aligning to TRBD2. The CDR3 is made up of 15 amino acids. Per the germline V gene, CDR1 is MNHNS and CDR2 is SASEGT. Trimming cost V 5 bases and J 5 bases; bases outside gene matches: 5. CDR3 DNA: TGTGCCAGCAGTCAGACTAGCGGGAGGCTGGAGACCCAGTACTTC. Protein sequence: CASSQTSGRLETQYF.

This clonotype was detected ten times or more. The chain combines TRBV29-1 with TRBJ2-2, with 7 bases matching TRBD1. CDR1 is SQVTM, CDR2 ANQGSEA, per germline. J was trimmed by 4 bases and V by 7 bases; bases with no gene match: 6. This CDR3 is 13 amino acids long. CDR3 residues: CSGGQVSTGELFF. The CDR3 DNA follows: TGCAGCGGCGGACAGGTCTCCACCGGGGAGCTGTTTTTT.

This clonotype was detected many times. CDR3 bases: TGCAGCGCCCTGGGACAGGCGAACACTGAAGCTTTCTTT. Translated: CSALGQANTEAFF. J is TRBJ1-1 and V is TRBV29-1; 8 nucleotides match TRBD1. Looked up from germline, CDR1 is SQVTM and CDR2 is ANQGSEA. This CDR3 comprises 13 residues. Germline trimming cut 7 bases from V and 1 base from J; bases unmatched to any gene: 5.

The CDR3 region is CASSQWQGATGELFF. CDR3 bases: TGCGCCAGCAGCCAATGGCAGGGGGCGACCGGGGAGCTGTTTTTT. This chain uses TRBV4-1 with TRBJ2-2, with 8 positions matching TRBD1. The trim removed 2 bases at V and 5 bases at J, leaving 4 bases unmatched. Germline loops: CDR1 MGHRA, CDR2 YSYEKL. The CDR3 extends over 15 amino acids.

The chain recombines TRBV7-9 with TRBJ2-7, with 7 bases identical to TRBD1. Trimming cost V 10 bases and J 1 base; bases outside gene matches: 4. CDR3 length: 12 amino acids. The germline V gene encodes CDR1 SEHNR and CDR2 FQNEAQ (reference sequence). As DNA, the CDR3 is TGTGCCACCGACAGGGTTTCCTACGAGCAGTACTTC. Protein product: CATDRVSYEQYF. Drawing the rest from reference TRBV7-9 and TRBJ2-7, the complete variable domain is DTGVSQNPRHKITKRGQNVTFRCDPISEHNRLYWYRQTLGQGPEFLTYFQNEAQLEKSRLLSDRFSAERPKGSFSTLEIQRTEQGDSAMYLCATDRVSYEQYFGPGTRLTVT.

In its sample, this clonotype was seen many times. This chain links TRBV2 with TRBJ1-2; TRBD1 agrees at 9 bases. This CDR3 spans 15 amino acids. Germline V gene lookup returns CDR1 SNHLY and CDR2 FYNNEI. V shed 6 bases, J shed 8 bases, and the junction held 13 bases outside the gene matches. The CDR3 protein is CASSNQIGTGRGYTF. DNA of the CDR3: TGTGCCAGCAGCAACCAAATCGGGACAGGGAGAGGCTACACCTTC.

This clonotype was seen ten or more times. This chain joins TRBV5-1 and TRBJ1-5, with a tentative D call TRBD1 (6 bases). V lost 4 bases to trimming and J lost 5 bases, with 13 bases between them. In germline, CDR1 is SGHRS, CDR2 YFSETQ. This CDR3 spans 14 amino acids. In DNA, the CDR3 is TGCGCCAGCAGCGGGCAACCAGGGGATCAGCCCCAGCATTTT. Translation gives CASSGQPGDQPQHF.

This clonotype was seen a few times. The V call is TRBV25-1, the J call TRBJ2-7; 10 nucleotides agree with TRBD2. CDR1 is MGHDK and CDR2 is SYGVNS in the germline V gene. The CDR3 extends over 13 amino acids. J lost 4 bases, V lost 4 bases, and 1 base had no gene match. CDR3 DNA: TGTGCCAGCAGTGGGGGACTAGCGTACGAGCAGTACTTC. Translating gives CASSGGLAYEQYF.